One and the same sample provided the 22 T cell receptor beta chains below, sequenced in a study of shared clonotypes between healthy human individuals. TCRdb's table, derived via immunoSEQ multiplex PCR, lists solely in-frame clones and lacks some. The sample includes about 1.5 million clones, 95% to 99% of them seen just once. Input material: naive CD4+ T cells sorted from blood. Subset meaning: CD45RA+ positively selected. The receptors were gathered from a man aged 30 to 39 in good health.

The chain couples TRBV27 to TRBJ2-3; TRBD2 matches 12 bases. After removal of 3 bases from V and 0 bases from J, the junction contained 13 bases not matched to a gene. Per the germline V gene, CDR1 is MNHEY and CDR2 is SMNVEV (reference sequence). The CDR3 has 20 amino acids. The CDR3 reads CASSFPGLAGSRPSTDTQYF. The CDR3 DNA follows: TGTGCCAGCAGTTTCCCCGGACTAGCGGGAAGCCGACCTAGCACAGATACGCAGTATTTT.

The chain joins TRBV2 to TRBJ2-1, with TRBD2 matching 9 bases. Germline V gene data show CDR1 as SNHLY and CDR2 as FYNNEI. V lost 5 bases and J lost 4; bases outside the gene matches: 9. The CDR3 has 16 residues. The CDR3 bases are TGTGCCAGCAGTCCATCCGGGACTAGCATATACAATGAGCAGTTCTTC. Translating gives CASSPSGTSIYNEQFF.

V and J are TRBV5-5 and TRBJ1-2, with TRBD1 matching 8 bases. This CDR3 is 14 amino acids long. CDR1 SGHKS and CDR2 YYEKEE come from the germline V gene (reference sequence). After removal of 4 bases from V and 6 bases from J, the junction contained 8 bases not matched to a gene. The CDR3 DNA reads TGTGCCAGCAGCGTACCTACAGGGGGGCATGGCTACACCTTC. Protein sequence: CASSVPTGGHGYTF.

This chain connects TRBV18 to TRBJ1-1; maybe TRBD1 (5 bases). There are 14 residues in the CDR3. The ends were cut back, 6 bases at V and 1 base at J, with 12 bases in the middle. CDR1 and CDR2 from the germline V gene are KGHSH and LQKENI. Here the CDR3 reads CASSPGSTNTEAFF. CDR3 in DNA: TGTGCCAGCTCTCCAGGGAGTACGAACACTGAAGCTTTCTTT.

The chain employs TRBV5-1 and TRBJ2-1, with 7 positions matching TRBD2. J gave up 0 bases and V 0 bases, and 6 bases lay outside the gene matches. CDR3 size: 17 residues. Per germline, CDR1 SGHRS and CDR2 YFSETQ. The CDR3 is CASSLEWGGSSYNEQFF. CDR3 coding DNA: TGCGCCAGCAGCTTGGAATGGGGCGGGAGCTCCTACAATGAGCAGTTCTTC.

The chain couples TRBV5-1 to TRBJ2-1, with D perhaps TRBD2 (6 bases). CDR1 is SGHRS and CDR2 is YFSETQ in the germline V gene. V lost 2 bases and J lost 9, with 12 bases in between. CDR3 size: 13 residues. DNA for the CDR3: TGCGCCAGCAGCTTAGGGACTCGTACTGAGCAGTTCTTC. Encoded protein: CASSLGTRTEQFF.

V and J are TRBV18 and TRBJ2-3; 9 bases fit TRBD1. CDR3 size: 14 residues. Germline CDR1 and CDR2: KGHSH and LQKENI. The V segment lost 6 bases and the J segment 5 bases; nucleotides outside the gene matches: 6. CDR3 sequence: CASSQDRGGDTQYF. DNA of the CDR3: TGTGCCAGCTCCCAGGACAGGGGTGGAGATACGCAGTATTTT.

This chain connects TRBV30 to TRBJ1-5; D possibly corresponds to TRBD1 (5 bases). The CDR3 is 15 amino acids. Germline lookup yields CDR1 GTSNPN and CDR2 SVGIG (reference sequence). V was trimmed by 0 bases and J by 2 bases, leaving 11 bases between them. This CDR3 reads CAWSVGDWGNQPQHF. CDR3 coding DNA: TGTGCCTGGAGTGTAGGGGACTGGGGCAATCAGCCCCAGCATTTT.

The chain has TRBV5-6 and TRBJ2-3; D is possibly TRBD2 (6 bases). The V and J ends lost 4 bases and 3 bases respectively, with 12 bases between them. Germline values: CDR1 SGHDT, CDR2 YYEEEE. The CDR3 has 14 amino acids. CDR3 nucleotides: TGTGCCAGCAGCCCGGACCGGGGGACAGATACGCAGTATTTT. Translating it yields CASSPDRGTDTQYF.

CDR3 protein: CASSLEGRQGKTGNTIYF. CDR3 coding DNA: TGTGCCAGCAGCTTAGAGGGAAGACAGGGGAAGACTGGAAACACCATATATTTT. The chain recombines TRBV7-8 with TRBJ1-3, with 8 nucleotides matching TRBD1. Trimming at V came to 1 base and at J to 2 bases, leaving 10 bases not matched to a gene. Germline V lookup: CDR1 SGHVS, CDR2 FQNEAQ. This CDR3 has 18 amino acids.

The chain couples TRBV11-3 to TRBJ2-3; D gene ambiguous. The CDR3 spans 13 residues. Trimming stripped 5 bases from V and 5 bases from J, with 11 bases between. In germline, CDR1 is SGHNT, CDR2 YENEEA. Here the CDR3 reads CASSLLGQDTQYF. CDR3 sequence (DNA): TGTGCCAGCAGCCTTTTGGGCCAAGATACGCAGTATTTT. Combining the CDR3 with reference TRBV11-3 and TRBJ2-3 gives the whole variable domain EAGVVQSPRYKIIEKKQPVAFWCNPISGHNTLYWYLQNLGQGPELLIRYENEEAVDDSQLPKDRFSAERLKGVDSTLKIQPAELGDSAVYLCASSLLGQDTQYFGPGTRLTVL.

The chain combines TRBV5-6 with TRBJ1-4, with D tentatively TRBD1 (6 bases). Looked up from germline, CDR1 is SGHDT and CDR2 is YYEEEE. CDR3 length: 12 amino acids. V was cut by 2 bases and J by 12 bases, with 11 bases left in between. The CDR3 loop is CASSLVRGELFF. The CDR3 DNA sequence: TGTGCCAGCAGCTTAGTAAGGGGGGAACTGTTTTTT.

This clone was seen just once. This sequence joins TRBV30 and TRBJ1-1; D is ambiguous. Germline V lookup: CDR1 GTSNPN, CDR2 SVGIG (reference sequence). Trimming stripped 4 bases from V and 6 bases from J, with 12 bases between. This CDR3 comprises 12 residues. The CDR3 coding sequence is TGTGCCTGGATCCCTACCCATTCTGAAGCTTTCTTT. It translates to CAWIPTHSEAFF.

V is TRBV29-1 and J is TRBJ2-7, with no clear D. Trimming took 7 bases from V and 2 from J, leaving 3 bases between them. The CDR3 contains 9 residues. CDR1 is SQVTM and CDR2 is ANQGSEA in the germline V gene. The CDR3 nucleotides read TGCAGCGGTACCTACGAGCAGTACTTC. This codes for CSGTYEQYF.

This chain uses TRBV28 with TRBJ2-7, with 9 bases fitting TRBD2. CDR3 length: 18 amino acids. Germline CDR1 and CDR2: MDHEN and SYDVKM. Trimming at V came to 2 bases and at J to 4 bases, leaving 15 bases not matched to a gene. The CDR3 loop is CASSLSLGVAGASYEQYF. Here the CDR3 DNA reads TGTGCCAGCAGTTTAAGCTTGGGGGTAGCGGGAGCATCATACGAGCAGTACTTC.

The chain links TRBV5-4 to TRBJ1-1, with a possible D match to TRBD1 (6 bases). Germline CDR1 and CDR2: SGHNT and YYREEE (reference sequence). Trimming removed 3 bases from V and 11 bases from J, with 17 bases in between. This CDR3 has 13 amino acids. CDR3 sequence reads: CASSSPRGRGAFF. The CDR3 region has the DNA TGTGCCAGCAGCTCGCCTCGGGGGCGCGGGGCTTTCTTT.

The gene calls are TRBV2 and TRBJ2-7; TRBD2 is a possible D gene (6 bases). The V end was cut by 4 bases, the J end by 0 bases, with 13 bases between. This CDR3 contains 15 residues. CDR1 and CDR2 (germline): SNHLY, FYNNEI. CDR3 sequence reads: CASSAPGLSSYEQYF. CDR3 nucleotide sequence: TGTGCCAGCAGTGCACCGGGACTCAGCTCCTACGAGCAGTACTTC.

The chain employs TRBV6-5 and TRBJ2-5, with TRBD1 as a possible D gene (5 bases). Germline assignment: CDR1 MNHEY and CDR2 SVGAGI. The CDR3 extends over 13 amino acids. Trimming took off 5 bases at V and 4 bases at J, with 11 bases between the two ends. The CDR3 spells CASSKQGVETQYF. Here the CDR3 DNA reads TGTGCCAGCAGTAAACAAGGGGTAGAGACCCAGTACTTC.

With regard to this clone: This specimen includes other DNA sequences encoding the same CDR3. The genes are TRBV5-5 and TRBJ2-1; unclear D gene. CDR3 length: 15 residues. Germline CDR1 and CDR2: SGHKS and YYEKEE (reference sequence). V was pared by 0 bases and J by 4 bases, with 11 bases between. Here the CDR3 DNA reads TGTGCCAGCAGCTTGGTGGCAGGTACATACAATGAGCAGTTCTTC. Translating it yields CASSLVAGTYNEQFF.

V and J are TRBV21-1 and TRBJ1-3. TRBV21-1 is a documented pseudogene. The CDR3 covers 15 residues. CDR3 sequence reads: CASSKRGLAYHTIYF. The CDR3 DNA reads as TGTGCCAGCAGCAAACGGGGCCTAGCTTATCACACCATATATTTT.

This chain joins TRBV7-3 and TRBJ2-1, with no clear D. V was cut by 4 bases and J by 6 bases, with 10 bases left in between. Germline CDR1 and CDR2: SGHTA and FQGTGA. CDR3 length: 13 residues. CDR3 region: CASSSGHINEQFF. CDR3 in DNA: TGTGCCAGCAGCTCAGGTCACATCAATGAGCAGTTCTTC.

The CDR3 loop is CASRPYMTSNEQYF. The CDR3 nucleotides read TGTGCCAGCAGGCCATACATGACTAGTAACGAGCAGTACTTC. This rearrangement joins TRBV6-6 to TRBJ2-7, with D perhaps TRBD2 (6 bases). This CDR3 has 14 residues. Trimming cost V 6 bases and J 5 bases, with 17 bases left between them. Germline-derived CDR1 and CDR2 are MNHNY and SVGAGI (reference sequence).